The rows below give T cell receptor beta chains drawn from one sample of a study of cytomegalovirus exposure and HLA in healthy donors. The table came from immunoSEQ multiplex PCR; TCRdb's copy has only in-frame clones and leaves some out. The profile shows around 98,000 clones, about three quarters of them singletons. Source material: PBMCs. These TCRs come from a human donor in good health. Both conserved end residues are trimmed from each CDR3. The size of a clone is reported for some rows only, either as once, few or many, or as a class for expanded clones.

clone_size: once; j_call: TRBJ2-7; v_call: TRBV7-8; cdr3_aa: ASSPLAGDYEQY
clone_size: NA; j_call: TRBJ1-3; v_call: TRBV19; cdr3_aa: ASNFWAGSSGNTIY
clone_size: once; j_call: TRBJ1-1; v_call: TRBV6-5; cdr3_aa: ASTSTGPNTEAF
clone_size: NA; j_call: TRBJ2-2; v_call: TRBV7-2; cdr3_aa: ASSLPKQGAGELF
clone_size: NA; j_call: TRBJ2-1; v_call: TRBV7-9; cdr3_aa: ASSLAGRVDEQF
clone_size: NA; j_call: TRBJ2-5; v_call: TRBV6-5; cdr3_aa: ASSSTVVGETQY
clone_size: NA; j_call: NA; v_call: TRBV6-5; cdr3_aa: ASSRQGYHEQY
clone_size: once; j_call: TRBJ2-1; v_call: TRBV11-3; cdr3_aa: ASSLGPGLAGDPYNEQF
clone_size: once; j_call: TRBJ1-1; v_call: TRBV18; cdr3_aa: ASSPLDGGAEAF
clone_size: once; j_call: TRBJ1-5; v_call: TRBV29-1; cdr3_aa: SVETGGNNQPQH
clone_size: NA; j_call: TRBJ1-1; v_call: TRBV7-2; cdr3_aa: ASSLNTEAF
clone_size: few; j_call: TRBJ2-5; v_call: TRBV4-1; cdr3_aa: ASSLSPGVIETQY
clone_size: once; j_call: TRBJ2-3; v_call: TRBV2; cdr3_aa: ASSESAAPSTDTQY
clone_size: NA; j_call: TRBJ1-6; v_call: TRBV27; cdr3_aa: ASSFRGAGSPLH
clone_size: NA; j_call: TRBJ1-2; v_call: TRBV11-2; cdr3_aa: ASSFFAKDSYGYT
clone_size: NA; j_call: TRBJ1-5; v_call: TRBV10-2; cdr3_aa: ASKGTVNQPQH
clone_size: NA; j_call: TRBJ2-7; v_call: TRBV7-9; cdr3_aa: ASSLGLAGGLSYEQY
clone_size: NA; j_call: TRBJ2-2; v_call: TRBV6-6; cdr3_aa: ASSQTLGQTGELF
clone_size: NA; j_call: TRBJ2-1; v_call: TRBV19; cdr3_aa: ASSIDRRSSSYNEQF
clone_size: NA; j_call: TRBJ2-7; v_call: TRBV5-1; cdr3_aa: ASSDRTSGVPYEQY
clone_size: NA; j_call: TRBJ1-2; v_call: TRBV5-6; cdr3_aa: ASNLGVARNYGYT
clone_size: NA; j_call: TRBJ1-2; v_call: TRBV7-8; cdr3_aa: ASSPLQGKTYGYT
clone_size: NA; j_call: TRBJ2-3; v_call: TRBV11-3; cdr3_aa: ASSLLASTDTQY
clone_size: NA; j_call: TRBJ1-1; v_call: TRBV2; cdr3_aa: ASSPRTGENTEAF
clone_size: NA; j_call: TRBJ2-1; v_call: TRBV6-1; cdr3_aa: ASMKRDLPYNEQF
clone_size: few; j_call: TRBJ1-4; v_call: TRBV5-6; cdr3_aa: ASSLGGQGDDKLF
clone_size: NA; j_call: TRBJ1-1; v_call: TRBV18; cdr3_aa: ASSLKTGMNTEAF
clone_size: NA; j_call: TRBJ1-1; v_call: TRBV5-1; cdr3_aa: ASSLTVNTEAF
clone_size: NA; j_call: TRBJ2-5; v_call: TRBV9; cdr3_aa: ASSPGGGVGGQETQY
clone_size: once; j_call: TRBJ1-1; v_call: TRBV18; cdr3_aa: ASSPRQGAPRWAEAF
clone_size: NA; j_call: TRBJ2-7; v_call: TRBV7-2; cdr3_aa: ASSLEAYEQY
clone_size: NA; j_call: TRBJ2-2; v_call: TRBV18; cdr3_aa: ASSRTGTGELF
clone_size: once; j_call: TRBJ2-3; v_call: TRBV18; cdr3_aa: ASSRVAGALTDTQY
clone_size: NA; j_call: TRBJ1-2; v_call: TRBV10-3; cdr3_aa: AIGAGVNYGYT
clone_size: once; j_call: TRBJ2-2; v_call: TRBV14; cdr3_aa: ASSQDEKDRDIIGELF
clone_size: few; j_call: TRBJ1-2; v_call: TRBV25-1; cdr3_aa: ASRGQANYGYT
clone_size: NA; j_call: TRBJ1-2; v_call: TRBV4-3; cdr3_aa: ASSQDVLVVDYGYT
clone_size: NA; j_call: TRBJ2-1; v_call: TRBV7-9; cdr3_aa: ASSLEGLYNEQF
clone_size: NA; j_call: TRBJ1-1; v_call: TRBV25-1; cdr3_aa: ASSKNRARNTEAF
clone_size: few; j_call: TRBJ2-7; v_call: TRBV5-1; cdr3_aa: ASSFEGAYEQY